Below are 16 T cell receptor beta chains sequenced from a single sample in a study of CD8 T cells in ankylosing spondylitis (dated by TCRdb to 2017 to 2019). The method was 5' RACE. The sample was run on an Illumina HiSeq 2500. TCRdb reran the public reads through fastp at Q25 and MiXCR, keeping productive beta chains. Identical CDR3 protein sequences are pooled into one entry, listed with their most common genes and DNA. For this sample the table gives 220,000 or so distinct CDR3 sequences, of which under 12% were detected only once. The top ten hold less than 25% of the sample. Sequenced input: blood, either unsorted or a sorted T cell fraction (not recorded which). The receptor source for this set is a male donor with ankylosing spondylitis or in good health (not recorded which).

This clonotype was recorded a few times. The genes are TRBV20-1 and TRBJ2-7; 8 positions agree with TRBD1. V trimming: 0 bases; J trimming: 2 bases; junction bases outside the gene matches: 12. Germline CDR1 and CDR2: DFQATT and SNEGSKA (reference sequence). This CDR3 region has 17 residues. The CDR3 spells CSARDLGTGGSAYEQYF. CDR3 coding DNA: TGCAGTGCTAGAGATCTAGGAACAGGGGGTAGTGCCTACGAGCAGTACTTC.

CDR3 nucleotide sequence: TGTCCAAGAGAAGGGGGGAATGGCTACACCTTC. Protein sequence: CPREGGNGYTF. The chain has TRBV6-5 and TRBJ1-2; perhaps TRBD1 as D (6 bases). Germline assignment: CDR1 MNHEY and CDR2 SVGAGI. This CDR3 has 11 amino acids.

Ten or more counts support this clonotype. CDR3 protein: CSVLGGAETQYF. The CDR3 DNA follows: TGCAGTGTGTTAGGGGGGGCGGAGACCCAGTACTTC. The rearrangement joins TRBV20-1 to TRBJ2-5; TRBD2 might be the D (7 bases). Germline-derived CDR1 and CDR2 are DFQATT and SNEGSKA (reference sequence). The V gene lost 7 bases and the J gene lost 5 bases, with 14 bases spanning the gap. This CDR3 contains 12 residues.

This clonotype appeared many times. The rearrangement joins TRBV5-1 to TRBJ2-5, with D unclear. Germline values: CDR1 SGHRS, CDR2 YFSETQ. Between the trimmed V and J ends, which lost 5 bases and 5 bases, there was a span of 10 bases. The CDR3 consists of 12 residues. The CDR3 DNA reads TGCGCCAGCAGTGTGGGCCAGGAGACCCAGTACTTC. Translating it yields CASSVGQETQYF.

This clonotype has a count of ten or more. The chain is built from TRBV12-3 or TRBV12-4 and TRBJ2-1, with 7 nucleotides matching TRBD2. The junction had 3 bases not matched to a gene; V was cut back by 3 bases and J by 7 bases. The CDR3 extends over 13 amino acids. The CDR3 nucleotides read TGTGCCAGCAGTTTGGGAGCGGGGAATGAGCAGTTCTTC. It codes for CASSLGAGNEQFF.

The chain recombines TRBV3-1 with TRBJ2-1; D is tentatively TRBD1 or TRBD2 (6 bases each). V lost 6 bases, J lost 8 bases, and 23 bases lay in between. In germline, CDR1 is LGHDT, CDR2 YNNKEL (reference sequence). CDR3 length: 16 amino acids. CDR3 amino acids: CASSPRYGGAGDEQFF. DNA of the CDR3: TGTGCCAGCAGTCCCCGTTACGGGGGCGCAGGGGATGAGCAGTTCTTC.

This clonotype showed up just a few times. This chain links TRBV20-1 with TRBJ2-2, with 9 bases identical to TRBD1. This CDR3 has 15 residues. The trim removed 2 bases at V and 4 bases at J, leaving 5 bases unmatched. From germline, CDR1 is DFQATT and CDR2 SNEGSKA (reference sequence). CDR3 protein: CSARTGGAGTGELFF. As DNA, the CDR3 is TGCAGTGCTAGAACAGGGGGCGCGGGCACCGGGGAGCTGTTTTTT.

The sample holds a few counts of this clonotype. The rearrangement uses TRBV7-9 and TRBJ2-3, with D perhaps matching TRBD2 (5 bases). The germline V gene encodes CDR1 SEHNR and CDR2 FQNEAQ (reference sequence). V was cut by 3 bases and J by 0 bases, with 13 bases left in between. The CDR3 is 16 residues long. The CDR3 protein is CASSFGLQASTDTQYF. The CDR3, as DNA: TGTGCCAGCAGCTTTGGACTGCAAGCGAGCACAGATACGCAGTATTTT.

The table lists this clonotype with many counts. This chain uses TRBV5-1 with TRBJ2-5; 9 bases line up with TRBD1. The CDR3 has 14 residues. After removal of 3 bases from V and 7 bases from J, the junction contained 7 bases not matched to a gene. Per the germline V gene, CDR1 is SGHRS and CDR2 is YFSETQ. The CDR3, as DNA: TGCGCCAGCAGCTCGACAGGGGGATTGGGGACCCAGTACTTC. It encodes CASSSTGGLGTQYF.

The J gene is TRBJ2-7, the V gene TRBV7-6; 7 nucleotides align to TRBD1. Germline loops: CDR1 SGHVS, CDR2 FNYEAQ. This CDR3 region has 13 residues. With V trimmed by 5 bases and J by 3 bases, 4 bases remained unmatched. CDR3 bases: TGTGCCAGCAGCACGGGGACAGTCTACGAGCAGTACTTC. Its translation is CASSTGTVYEQYF.

There are a few counts of this clonotype. The rearrangement joins TRBV3-1 to TRBJ2-7; D is unresolved. V was clipped by 7 bases and J by 2 bases, with 12 bases between them. The germline V gene has CDR1 LGHDT and CDR2 YNNKEL (reference sequence). This CDR3 contains 13 residues. As DNA, the CDR3 is TGTGCCAGCACCAACCAGGAAACCTACGAGCAGTACTTC. Amino acids: CASTNQETYEQYF.

V is TRBV7-9 and J is TRBJ1-1; no clear D. The CDR3 loop spans 15 amino acids. Germline lookup yields CDR1 SEHNR and CDR2 FQNEAQ (reference sequence). Trimming removed 2 bases from V and 1 base from J, with 11 bases in between. CDR3 bases: TGTGCCAGCAGCTTAATGGGCAGTCCGAACACTGAAGCTTTCTTT. This sequence encodes CASSLMGSPNTEAFF. Full variable domain (rest looked up from reference TRBV7-9 and TRBJ1-1): DTGVSQNPRHKITKRGQNVTFRCDPISEHNRLYWYRQTLGQGPEFLTYFQNEAQLEKSRLLSDRFSAERPKGSFSTLEIQRTEQGDSAMYLCASSLMGSPNTEAFFGQGTRLTVV.

In this sample, this clonotype turned up many times. The chain links TRBV20-1 to TRBJ1-6; D perhaps matches TRBD1 (5 bases). This CDR3 is 14 amino acids long. V lost 0 bases, J lost 14 bases, and 17 bases lay in between. Germline V gene sequence: CDR1 DFQATT, CDR2 SNEGSKA (reference sequence). The chain's CDR3 is CSARDSKGLNSLHF. The DNA of the CDR3 is TGCAGTGCTAGAGATTCGAAGGGACTTAATTCCCTCCACTTT.

A note on this clonotype: A read error is possible here, since a much larger clone lies one base away. The V call is TRBV5-6, the J call TRBJ1-1; no definite D call. The V and J ends lost 4 bases and 1 base respectively, with 14 bases between them. CDR1 and CDR2 from the germline V gene are SGHDT and YYEEEE. This CDR3 spans 15 amino acids. In DNA, the CDR3 is TGTGCCAGCAGCCCGAGGGAGACCAAGAACACTGAAGCTTTCTTT. Protein product: CASSPRETKNTEAFF.

This clonotype was detected ten times or more. The V gene is TRBV5-1, the J gene TRBJ2-2; the D is unclear. V gave up 1 base and J gave up 1 base, with 5 bases separating them. CDR3 length: 14 amino acids. Germline loops: CDR1 SGHRS, CDR2 YFSETQ. CDR3 in DNA: TGCGCCAGCAGCTTGTTCGGGAACACCGGGGAGCTGTTTTTT. This translates into CASSLFGNTGELFF. Complete variable domain (other parts from reference TRBV5-1 and TRBJ2-2): KAGVTQTPRYLIKTRGQQVTLSCSPISGHRSVSWYQQTPGQGLQFLFEYFSETQRNKGNFPGRFSGRQFSNSRSEMNVSTLELGDSALYLCASSLFGNTGELFFGEGSRLTVL.

This clonotype was seen repeatedly, ten times or more. The chain has TRBV11-2 and TRBJ1-2, with TRBD1 matching 8 bases. Germline values: CDR1 SGHAT, CDR2 FQNNGV. This CDR3 contains 16 residues. The ends lost 3 bases at V and 5 bases at J; junction bases unmatched: 11. The DNA of the CDR3 is TGTGCCAGCAGCTTGCTTCCGGGACAGGCAGCATATGGCTACACCTTC. This gives the protein CASSLLPGQAAYGYTF.